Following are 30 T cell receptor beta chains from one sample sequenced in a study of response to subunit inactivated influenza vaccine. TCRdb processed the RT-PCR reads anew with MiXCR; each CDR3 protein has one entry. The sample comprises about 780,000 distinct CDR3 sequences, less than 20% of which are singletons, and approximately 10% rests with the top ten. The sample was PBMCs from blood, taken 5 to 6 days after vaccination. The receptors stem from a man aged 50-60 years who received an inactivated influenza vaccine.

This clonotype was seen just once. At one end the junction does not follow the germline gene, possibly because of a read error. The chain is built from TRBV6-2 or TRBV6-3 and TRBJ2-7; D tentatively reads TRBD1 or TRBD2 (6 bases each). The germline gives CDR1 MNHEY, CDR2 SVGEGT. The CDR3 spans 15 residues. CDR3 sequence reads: CPSSYEGTPGREQYF. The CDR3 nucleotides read TGTCCCAGCAGTTACGAGGGGACACCGGGGAGGGAGCAGTACTTC.

The DNA of the CDR3 is TGTGCCAGCAGCTCTGGGACAGGTAGGCATGAGCAGTTCTTC. Translating gives CASSSGTGRHEQFF. V usage is TRBV7-9 and J usage is TRBJ2-1; 8 nucleotides line up with TRBD1. The CDR3 is 14 residues long. Unmatched junction bases numbered 7, after V lost 4 bases and J lost 8 bases. Germline lookup yields CDR1 SEHNR and CDR2 FQNEAQ (reference sequence).

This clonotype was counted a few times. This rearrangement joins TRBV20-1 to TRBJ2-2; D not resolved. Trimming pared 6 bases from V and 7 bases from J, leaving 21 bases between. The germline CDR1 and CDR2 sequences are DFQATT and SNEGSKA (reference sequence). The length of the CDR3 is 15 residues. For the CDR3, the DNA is TGCAGTGCCCGCCCGGCTACCCCCGGCCGCGGGGAGCTGTTTTTT. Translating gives CSARPATPGRGELFF.

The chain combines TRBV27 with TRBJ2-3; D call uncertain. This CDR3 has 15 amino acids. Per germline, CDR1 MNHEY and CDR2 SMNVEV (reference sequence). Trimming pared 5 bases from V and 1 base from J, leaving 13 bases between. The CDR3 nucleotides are TGTGCCAGCAGTCCCCAATGGGGTCGCACAGATACGCAGTATTTT. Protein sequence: CASSPQWGRTDTQYF.

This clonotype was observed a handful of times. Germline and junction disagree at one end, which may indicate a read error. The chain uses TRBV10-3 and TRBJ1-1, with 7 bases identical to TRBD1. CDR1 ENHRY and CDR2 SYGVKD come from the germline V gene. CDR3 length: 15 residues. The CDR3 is CAISDRQGPNAEAFF. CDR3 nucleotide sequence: TGTGCCATCAGTGACAGACAGGGCCCGAACGCTGAAGCTTTCTTT.

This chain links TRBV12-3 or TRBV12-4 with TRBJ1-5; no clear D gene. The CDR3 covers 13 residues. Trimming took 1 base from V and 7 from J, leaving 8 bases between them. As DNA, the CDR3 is TGTGCCAGCAGTTTAGAGTTCAGACAGCCCCAGCATTTT. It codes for CASSLEFRQPQHF.

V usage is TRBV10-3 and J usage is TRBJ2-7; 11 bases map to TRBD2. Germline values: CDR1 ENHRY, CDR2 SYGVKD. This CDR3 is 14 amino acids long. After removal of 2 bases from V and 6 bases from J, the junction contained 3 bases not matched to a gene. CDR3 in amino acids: CAISEPGLAVEQYF. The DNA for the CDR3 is TGTGCCATCAGTGAGCCGGGACTAGCGGTCGAGCAGTACTTC.

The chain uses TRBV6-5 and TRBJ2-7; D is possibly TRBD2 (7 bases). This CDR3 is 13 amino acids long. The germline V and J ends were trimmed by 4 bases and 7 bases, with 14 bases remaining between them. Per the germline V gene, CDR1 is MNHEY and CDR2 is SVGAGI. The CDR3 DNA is TGTGCCAGCAGTTTTGGGGGGGCCGGGGAGCAGTACTTC. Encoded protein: CASSFGGAGEQYF.

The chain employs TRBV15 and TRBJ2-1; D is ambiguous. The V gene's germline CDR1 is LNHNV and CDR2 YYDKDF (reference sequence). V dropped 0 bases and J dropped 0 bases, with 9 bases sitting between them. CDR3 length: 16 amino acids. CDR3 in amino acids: CATSREGSLSYNEQFF. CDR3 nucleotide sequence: TGTGCCACCAGCAGAGAGGGATCCCTCTCCTACAATGAGCAGTTCTTC.

The CDR3 reads CASSHRQVSAADTQYF. In DNA form, the CDR3 reads TGTGCCAGCAGCCACCGCCAAGTATCCGCAGCAGATACGCAGTATTTT. The chain couples TRBV4-2 to TRBJ2-3, with D unresolved. The CDR3 is 16 residues long. V was clipped by 3 bases and J by 4 bases, with 17 bases between them. Germline V gene lookup returns CDR1 LGHNA and CDR2 YNFKEQ.

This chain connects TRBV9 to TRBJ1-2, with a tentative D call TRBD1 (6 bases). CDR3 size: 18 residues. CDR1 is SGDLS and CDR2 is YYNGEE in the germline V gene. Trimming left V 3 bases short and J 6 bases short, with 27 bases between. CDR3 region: CASSASHYRDVRTNGYTF. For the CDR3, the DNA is TGTGCCAGCAGCGCAAGCCACTACAGGGACGTAAGAACGAATGGCTACACCTTC.

The CDR3 DNA reads TGCAGTGCTAGGACTAGTCTGGGTCTCTACTACAATGAGCAGTTCTTC. It specifies CSARTSLGLYYNEQFF. The chain couples TRBV20-1 to TRBJ2-1; possibly TRBD2 for D (6 bases). Trimming took 3 bases from V and 3 from J, leaving 18 bases between them. Germline CDR1 DFQATT, CDR2 SNEGSKA (reference sequence). The CDR3 extends over 16 amino acids.

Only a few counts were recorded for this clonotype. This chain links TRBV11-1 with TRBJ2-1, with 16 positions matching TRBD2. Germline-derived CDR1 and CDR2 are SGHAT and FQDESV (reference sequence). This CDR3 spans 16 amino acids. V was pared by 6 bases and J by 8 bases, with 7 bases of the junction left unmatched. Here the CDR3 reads CASSQGTSGGADEQFF. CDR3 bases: TGTGCCAGCAGTCAAGGGACTAGCGGGGGGGCCGATGAGCAGTTCTTC.

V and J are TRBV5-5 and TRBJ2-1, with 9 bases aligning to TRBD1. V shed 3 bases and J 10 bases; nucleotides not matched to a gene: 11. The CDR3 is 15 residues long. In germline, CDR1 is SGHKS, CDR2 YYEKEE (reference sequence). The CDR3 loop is CASSSRTGELLEQFF. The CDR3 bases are TGTGCCAGCAGCTCCCGGACAGGGGAACTTTTAGAGCAGTTCTTC.

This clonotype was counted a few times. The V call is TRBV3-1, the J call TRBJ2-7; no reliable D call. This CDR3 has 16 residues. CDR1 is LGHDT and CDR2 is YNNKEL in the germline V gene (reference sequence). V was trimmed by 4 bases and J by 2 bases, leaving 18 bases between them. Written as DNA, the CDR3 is TGTGCCAGCAGCCCCCTCACCGGATTTGCTACCTACGAGCAGTACTTC. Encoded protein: CASSPLTGFATYEQYF.

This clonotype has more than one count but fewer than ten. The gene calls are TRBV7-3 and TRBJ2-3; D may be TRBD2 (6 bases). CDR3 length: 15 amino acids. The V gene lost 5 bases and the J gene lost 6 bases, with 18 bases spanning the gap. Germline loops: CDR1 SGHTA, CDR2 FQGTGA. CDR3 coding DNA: TGTGCCAGCAGCCCCGGCGGGGCTGAGTGGGATACGCAGTATTTT. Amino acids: CASSPGGAEWDTQYF.

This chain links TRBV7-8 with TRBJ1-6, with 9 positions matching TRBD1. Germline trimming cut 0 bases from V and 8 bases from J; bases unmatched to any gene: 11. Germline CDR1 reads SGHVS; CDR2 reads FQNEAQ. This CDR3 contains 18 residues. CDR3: CASSLARDRASGDSPLHF. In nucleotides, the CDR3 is TGTGCCAGCAGCTTAGCGCGGGACAGGGCCTCGGGAGATTCACCCCTCCACTTT.

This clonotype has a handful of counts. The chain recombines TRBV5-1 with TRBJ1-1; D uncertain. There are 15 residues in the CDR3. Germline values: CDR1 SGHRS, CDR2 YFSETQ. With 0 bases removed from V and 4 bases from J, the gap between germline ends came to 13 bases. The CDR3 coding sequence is TGCGCCAGCAGCTTGGTGACGGCAGGATCCACTGAAGCTTTCTTT. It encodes CASSLVTAGSTEAFF.

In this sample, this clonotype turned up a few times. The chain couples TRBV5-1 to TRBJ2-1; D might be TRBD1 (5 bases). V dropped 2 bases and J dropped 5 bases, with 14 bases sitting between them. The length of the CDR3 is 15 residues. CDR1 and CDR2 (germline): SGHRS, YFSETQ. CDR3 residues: CASSLIPGPDNEQFF. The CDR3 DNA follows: TGCGCCAGCAGCTTAATACCAGGGCCCGACAATGAGCAGTTCTTC.

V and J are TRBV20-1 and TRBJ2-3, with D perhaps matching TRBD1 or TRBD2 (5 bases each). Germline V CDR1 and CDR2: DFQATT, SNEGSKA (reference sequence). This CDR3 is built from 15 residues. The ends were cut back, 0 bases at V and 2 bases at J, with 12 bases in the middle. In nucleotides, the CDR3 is TGCAGTGCTAGAGACCGAAGGGACCTCACAGATACGCAGTATTTT. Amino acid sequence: CSARDRRDLTDTQYF.

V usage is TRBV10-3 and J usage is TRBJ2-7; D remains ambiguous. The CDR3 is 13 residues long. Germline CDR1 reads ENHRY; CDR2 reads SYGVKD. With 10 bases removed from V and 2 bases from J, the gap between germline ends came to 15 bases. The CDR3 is CATHTPGAYEQYF. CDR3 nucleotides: TGTGCCACCCACACGCCTGGGGCCTACGAGCAGTACTTC.

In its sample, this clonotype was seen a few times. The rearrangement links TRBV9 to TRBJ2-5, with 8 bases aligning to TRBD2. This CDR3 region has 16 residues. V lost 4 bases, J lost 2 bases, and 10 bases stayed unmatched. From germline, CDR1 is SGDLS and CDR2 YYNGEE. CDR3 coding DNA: TGTGCCAGCAGCACCCGACCCAGCGGGGGTCAAGAGACCCAGTACTTC. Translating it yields CASSTRPSGGQETQYF. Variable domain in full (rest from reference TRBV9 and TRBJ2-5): DSGVTQTPKHLITATGQRVTLRCSPRSGDLSVYWYQQSLDQGLQFLIQYYNGEERAKGNILERFSAQQFPDLHSELNLSSLELGDSALYFCASSTRPSGGQETQYFGPGTRLLVL.

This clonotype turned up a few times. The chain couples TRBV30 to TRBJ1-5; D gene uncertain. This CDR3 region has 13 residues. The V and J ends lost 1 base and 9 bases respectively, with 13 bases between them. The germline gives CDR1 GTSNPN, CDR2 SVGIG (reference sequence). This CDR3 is CAWSGSYRGPQHF. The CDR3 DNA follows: TGTGCCTGGAGTGGGAGCTACCGGGGGCCCCAGCATTTT.

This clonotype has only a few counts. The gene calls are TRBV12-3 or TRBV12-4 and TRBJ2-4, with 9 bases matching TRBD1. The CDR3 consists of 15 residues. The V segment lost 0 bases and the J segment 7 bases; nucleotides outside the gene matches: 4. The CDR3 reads CASSLAGTGRNIQYF. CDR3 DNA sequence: TGTGCCAGCAGTTTAGCGGGGACAGGGCGCAACATTCAGTACTTC.

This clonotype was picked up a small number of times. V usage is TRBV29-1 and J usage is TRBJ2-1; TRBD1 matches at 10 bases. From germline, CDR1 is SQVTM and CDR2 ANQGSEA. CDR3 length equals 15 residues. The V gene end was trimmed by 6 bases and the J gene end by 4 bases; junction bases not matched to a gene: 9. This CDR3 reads CSVAPGQGRYNEQFF. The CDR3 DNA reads TGCAGCGTCGCTCCGGGACAGGGGAGATACAATGAGCAGTTCTTC.

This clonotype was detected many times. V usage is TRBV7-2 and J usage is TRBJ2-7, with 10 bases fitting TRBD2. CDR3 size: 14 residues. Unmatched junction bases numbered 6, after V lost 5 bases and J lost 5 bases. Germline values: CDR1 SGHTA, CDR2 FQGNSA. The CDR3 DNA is TGTGCCAGCAGCATTGGCGGGACTAGCGACGAGCAGTACTTC. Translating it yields CASSIGGTSDEQYF.

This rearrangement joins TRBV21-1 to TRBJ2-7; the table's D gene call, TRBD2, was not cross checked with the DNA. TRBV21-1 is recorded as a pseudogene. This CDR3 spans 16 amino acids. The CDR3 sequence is CASSKYTSPGGGEQYF. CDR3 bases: TGTGCCAGCAGCAAATATACGAGCCCCGGGGGTGGCGAGCAGTACTTC.

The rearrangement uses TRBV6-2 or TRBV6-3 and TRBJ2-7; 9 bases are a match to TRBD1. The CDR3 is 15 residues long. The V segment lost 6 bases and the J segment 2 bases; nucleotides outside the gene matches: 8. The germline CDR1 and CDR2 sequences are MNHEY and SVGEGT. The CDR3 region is CASRSNRGRPYEQYF. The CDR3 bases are TGTGCCAGCAGGAGTAACAGGGGGCGACCCTACGAGCAGTACTTC.

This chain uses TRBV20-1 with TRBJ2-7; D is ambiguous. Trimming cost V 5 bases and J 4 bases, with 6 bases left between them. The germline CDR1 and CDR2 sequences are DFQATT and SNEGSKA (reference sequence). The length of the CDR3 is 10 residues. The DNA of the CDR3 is TGCAGTGCTCCGATTTACGAGCAGTACGTC. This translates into CSAPIYEQYV.

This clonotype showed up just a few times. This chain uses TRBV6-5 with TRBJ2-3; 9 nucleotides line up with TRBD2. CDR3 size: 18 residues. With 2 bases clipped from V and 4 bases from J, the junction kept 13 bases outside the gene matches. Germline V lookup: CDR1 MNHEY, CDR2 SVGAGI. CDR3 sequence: CASSYARFAGGRADTQYF. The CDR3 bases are TGTGCCAGCAGTTACGCGAGGTTCGCGGGAGGGCGGGCAGATACGCAGTATTTT.